This paragraph reports one TCR beta chain. Antigen specificity is unknown. The time point denotes: cycle 4 day 1 (C4D1), after more than five weeks of nivolumab. Relapse was seen in all patients after autologous stem cell transplantation, and brentuximab vedotin exposure was variable. This record belongs to a study of PD-1 blockade in classical Hodgkin lymphoma. About the research overall: Nivolumab was administered to patients intravenously at 3 mg/kg every 2 weeks.

TCRdb's copy holds only in-frame clones and misses some; the assay was immunoSEQ multiplex PCR. The top ten hold about 19% of the sample, which has 20,000 to 25,000 clones, 60% to 80% seen once. Germline V gene data show CDR1 as LGHNA and CDR2 as YSLEER. V dropped 3 bases and J dropped 4 bases, with 12 bases sitting between them. The CDR3 contains 14 residues. Points from the study as a whole: Complete responders' baseline diversity resembled that of newly diagnosed patients.

The TCR originated in a human donor with classical Hodgkin lymphoma. This specimen consisted of peripheral blood mononuclear cells (PBMCs), obtained before the fourth cycle of nivolumab. The chain carries TRBV4-3 and TRBJ1-1; D is unresolved. This CDR3 is CASSHDGRSTEAFF. The CDR3 nucleotides are TGCGCCAGCAGCCACGACGGTCGGAGCACTGAAGCTTTCTTT.